This T cell receptor beta chain comes out of a study of T cell repertoires in cytomegalovirus infection. This clonotype was found many times. TCRdb processed the reads anew with MiXCR; each CDR3 protein has one entry. The data show 200,000 to 300,000 distinct CDR3 sequences, with approximately 10% seen just once and roughly 16% held by the top ten. Germline assignment: CDR1 SGDLS and CDR2 YYNGEE. Trimming cost V 0 bases and J 6 bases, with 4 bases left between them. The CDR3 runs 12 residues. The sequencing input was PBMCs. The clonotype was recovered from a human donor in good health (CMV status not recorded). Some clones in this sample may be carry-over from other donors' samples. The chain combines TRBV9 with TRBJ2-1; D ambiguous. CDR3 loop: CASSVGSNEQFF. The CDR3 DNA is TGTGCCAGCAGCGTAGGTTCCAATGAGCAGTTCTTC.